The count of the clone carrying this T cell receptor (beta chain) is one. This sample stems from a study of blood T cell repertoires in COVID-19. As originally analysed: Amplification of reference gene primers provided the estimated nucleated cell counts. The assay was immunoSEQ multiplex PCR, and TCRdb's table has in-frame clones only and misses some. V and J calls and clone size are given by that table; D and trimming were obtained from the DNA. Of roughly 120,000 clones listed, roughly 85% are singletons. The CDR3 is 16 amino acids. The germline V gene encodes CDR1 SGHAT and CDR2 FQNNGV. V lost 5 bases, J lost 6 bases, and 14 bases stayed unmatched.

The sample was peripheral blood. V and J are TRBV11-2 and TRBJ2-7; 9 bases fit TRBD1. The receptor was isolated from a woman at least 80 years old with active or convalescent COVID-19. CDR3 loop: CASSTNRDRVIREQYF. CDR3 DNA sequence: TGTGCCAGCAGCACAAACCGGGACAGGGTAATTCGCGAGCAGTACTTC.